One and the same sample provided the 16 T cell receptor beta chains below, sequenced in a study of T-cell memory formation after mild COVID-19. TCRdb ran MiXCR on the 5' RACE reads and lists one entry per CDR3 protein. The profile shows about 130,000 distinct CDR3 sequences, around 6.3% of them singletons. Specimen: PBMCs or a T cell subset sorted from them (not recorded which). Receptors were obtained from an adult woman who had mild COVID-19 (a few samples of this study predate the infection). Cell type and time point are not known.

This clonotype has just a few counts. The chain joins TRBV5-1 to TRBJ2-7, with TRBD2 matching 14 bases. With V trimmed by 3 bases and J by 7 bases, 6 bases remained unmatched. The length of the CDR3 is 15 residues. The germline V gene encodes CDR1 SGHRS and CDR2 YFSETQ. The CDR3 loop is CASSWGTSGSREQYF. The CDR3, as DNA: TGCGCCAGCAGCTGGGGGACTAGCGGGAGTCGGGAGCAGTACTTC.

The chain carries TRBV29-1 and TRBJ2-3, with 7 nucleotides matching TRBD1. CDR3 length: 10 amino acids. Trimming at V came to 6 bases and at J to 13 bases, leaving 7 bases not matched to a gene. Germline V lookup: CDR1 SQVTM, CDR2 ANQGSEA. The CDR3 is CSVGQEQKYF. CDR3 DNA: TGCAGCGTCGGACAGGAGCAAAAGTATTTT.

This clonotype was seen a few times. The chain employs TRBV5-1 and TRBJ1-1, with D maybe TRBD1 (6 bases). Germline loops: CDR1 SGHRS, CDR2 YFSETQ. Trimming removed 6 bases at V and 5 bases at J, with 20 bases between. The CDR3 consists of 15 residues. CDR3 amino acids: CASTPGAGGWTEAFF. CDR3 bases: TGCGCCAGCACCCCCGGAGCGGGGGGCTGGACTGAAGCTTTCTTT.

This clonotype was observed many times. Here the CDR3 DNA reads TGTGCCAGCAGCTTAGCGGGGGGCGCCTACGAGCAGTACTTC. Translating gives CASSLAGGAYEQYF. The chain has TRBV7-6 and TRBJ2-7; either TRBD1 or TRBD2 may supply D (6 bases each). Germline V CDR1 and CDR2: SGHVS, FNYEAQ. The CDR3 has 14 residues. V was shortened by 0 bases and J by 2 bases, with 8 bases between the two germline ends.

V usage is TRBV5-6 and J usage is TRBJ2-2; perhaps TRBD2 as D (7 bases). V lost 2 bases, J lost 0 bases, and 17 bases lay in between. The CDR3 totals 18 residues. The germline gives CDR1 SGHDT, CDR2 YYEEEE. CDR3 protein: CASSFRLGGGANTGELFF. CDR3 DNA: TGTGCCAGCAGCTTTCGCCTCGGCGGGGGCGCGAACACCGGGGAGCTGTTTTTT.

Only a few counts were recorded for this clonotype. The chain employs TRBV4-1 and TRBJ2-6; tentative D call: TRBD2 (5 bases). Germline assignment: CDR1 MGHRA and CDR2 YSYEKL. The CDR3 is 15 amino acids. Trimming cost V 1 base and J 3 bases, with 7 bases left between them. The CDR3 here is CASSQGGFGANVLTF. As DNA, the CDR3 is TGCGCCAGCAGCCAAGGCGGGTTTGGGGCCAACGTCCTGACTTTC.

This clonotype was found a few times. The rearrangement links TRBV12-3 or TRBV12-4 to TRBJ1-5, with 10 positions matching TRBD1. V lost 6 bases, J lost 0 bases, and 8 bases stayed unmatched. There are 17 residues in the CDR3. The CDR3, as DNA: TGTGCCAGCAGGACCTCGGGACAGGGGAATAGCAATCAGCCCCAGCATTTT. This codes for CASRTSGQGNSNQPQHF.

This clonotype was found a few times. This chain uses TRBV4-2 with TRBJ2-3, with a weak D call TRBD1 (5 bases). V was trimmed by 0 bases and J by 3 bases, leaving 13 bases between them. This CDR3 comprises 16 residues. Per the germline V gene, CDR1 is LGHNA and CDR2 is YNFKEQ. The DNA of the CDR3 is TGTGCCAGCAGCCAAGATGTTGCTAGGGGTACAGATACGCAGTATTTT. Its protein product is CASSQDVARGTDTQYF.

The chain joins TRBV20-1 to TRBJ1-2; D remains ambiguous. The germline V gene encodes CDR1 DFQATT and CDR2 SNEGSKA (reference sequence). The CDR3 sequence is 14 residues long. The V end lost 2 bases, the J end lost 6 bases, and 16 bases lay between the germline ends. The CDR3 region is CSARRGPFADGYTF. In DNA, the CDR3 is TGCAGTGCTAGACGAGGCCCCTTCGCGGATGGCTACACCTTC.

This clonotype turned up a few times. The chain employs TRBV20-1 and TRBJ2-5, with 9 bases matching TRBD2. The CDR3 has 15 residues. Germline CDR1 DFQATT, CDR2 SNEGSKA (reference sequence). With V trimmed by 3 bases and J by 2 bases, 7 bases remained unmatched. Written as DNA, the CDR3 is TGCAGTGCTAGGGAGGGTAGCGGGAGACAAGAGACCCAGTACTTC. Translation gives CSAREGSGRQETQYF.

This clonotype was recorded a few times. The chain couples TRBV9 to TRBJ2-7, with 8 bases aligning to TRBD2. Germline assignment: CDR1 SGDLS and CDR2 YYNGEE. The CDR3 runs to 12 residues. Germline trimming cut 6 bases from V and 6 bases from J; bases unmatched to any gene: 5. This chain's CDR3 is CASIEAGVEQYF. CDR3 DNA: TGTGCCAGCATCGAAGCGGGAGTCGAGCAGTACTTC. Drawing the rest from reference TRBV9 and TRBJ2-7, the complete variable domain is DSGVTQTPKHLITATGQRVTLRCSPRSGDLSVYWYQQSLDQGLQFLIQYYNGEERAKGNILERFSAQQFPDLHSELNLSSLELGDSALYFCASIEAGVEQYFGPGTRLTVT.

This clonotype was recorded at least ten times. The V call is TRBV5-5, the J call TRBJ1-2; 10 bases fit TRBD1. Unmatched junction bases numbered 9, after V lost 4 bases and J lost 3 bases. Germline CDR1 and CDR2: SGHKS and YYEKEE (reference sequence). The CDR3 loop spans 16 amino acids. The CDR3 nucleotides are TGTGCCAGCAGCCCGGGACAGGGGACCGCCGACTATGGCTACACCTTC. Its protein is CASSPGQGTADYGYTF.

The chain employs TRBV3-1 and TRBJ2-7; 9 nucleotides agree with TRBD1. V gave up 3 bases and J gave up 6 bases; unmatched junction bases: 9. In germline, CDR1 is LGHDT, CDR2 YNNKEL (reference sequence). The CDR3 has 15 amino acids. The CDR3: CASSQGTGFLSEQYF. The CDR3 nucleotides are TGTGCCAGCAGCCAGGGGACAGGGTTTCTTTCCGAGCAGTACTTC.

This clonotype showed up just once. A much larger clone is a single base away; this may be a read error. Lacking the conserved final phenylalanine or tryptophan, this CDR3 likely reflects a read error. This chain connects TRBV6-6 to TRBJ1-2; D uncertain. CDR1 is MNHNY, CDR2 SVGAGI, per germline (reference sequence). The CDR3 length is 15 residues. V lost 0 bases and J lost 3, with 11 bases in between. The CDR3 nucleotides read TGTGCCAGCAGTTACTCGAGCCGGACGGACTATGGCTACACCTTA. Translated: CASSYSSRTDYGYTL.

This chain uses TRBV6-5 with TRBJ1-3, with unresolved D. Trimming removed 6 bases from V and 8 bases from J, with 8 bases in between. Germline CDR1 reads MNHEY; CDR2 reads SVGAGI. The CDR3 loop spans 11 amino acids. The CDR3 nucleotides are TGTGCCAGCAGACGGGCAGACACCATATATTTT. It encodes CASRRADTIYF.

This clonotype occurred many times. The J gene is TRBJ2-2, the V gene TRBV11-3; 11 positions agree with TRBD2. This CDR3 contains 15 residues. Trimming at V came to 5 bases and at J to 8 bases, leaving 7 bases not matched to a gene. CDR1 and CDR2 from the germline V gene are SGHNT and YENEEA. The CDR3 reads CASSPSRLAGGELFF. CDR3 sequence (DNA): TGTGCCAGCAGCCCCTCGCGACTAGCGGGGGGGGAGCTGTTTTTT.